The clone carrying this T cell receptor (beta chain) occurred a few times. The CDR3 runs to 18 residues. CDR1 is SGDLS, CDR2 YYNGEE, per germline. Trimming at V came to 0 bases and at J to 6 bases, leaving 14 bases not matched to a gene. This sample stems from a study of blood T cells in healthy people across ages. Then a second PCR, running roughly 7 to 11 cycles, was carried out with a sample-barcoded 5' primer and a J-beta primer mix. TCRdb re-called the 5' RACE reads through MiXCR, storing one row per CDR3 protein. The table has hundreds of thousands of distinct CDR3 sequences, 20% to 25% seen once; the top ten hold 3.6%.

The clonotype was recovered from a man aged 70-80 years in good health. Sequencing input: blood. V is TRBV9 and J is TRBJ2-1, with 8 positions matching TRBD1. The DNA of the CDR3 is TGTGCCAGCAGCGTAGAGGAGAGGTTGGGACAGGCAAGCAATGAGCAGTTCTTC. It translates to CASSVEERLGQASNEQFF.